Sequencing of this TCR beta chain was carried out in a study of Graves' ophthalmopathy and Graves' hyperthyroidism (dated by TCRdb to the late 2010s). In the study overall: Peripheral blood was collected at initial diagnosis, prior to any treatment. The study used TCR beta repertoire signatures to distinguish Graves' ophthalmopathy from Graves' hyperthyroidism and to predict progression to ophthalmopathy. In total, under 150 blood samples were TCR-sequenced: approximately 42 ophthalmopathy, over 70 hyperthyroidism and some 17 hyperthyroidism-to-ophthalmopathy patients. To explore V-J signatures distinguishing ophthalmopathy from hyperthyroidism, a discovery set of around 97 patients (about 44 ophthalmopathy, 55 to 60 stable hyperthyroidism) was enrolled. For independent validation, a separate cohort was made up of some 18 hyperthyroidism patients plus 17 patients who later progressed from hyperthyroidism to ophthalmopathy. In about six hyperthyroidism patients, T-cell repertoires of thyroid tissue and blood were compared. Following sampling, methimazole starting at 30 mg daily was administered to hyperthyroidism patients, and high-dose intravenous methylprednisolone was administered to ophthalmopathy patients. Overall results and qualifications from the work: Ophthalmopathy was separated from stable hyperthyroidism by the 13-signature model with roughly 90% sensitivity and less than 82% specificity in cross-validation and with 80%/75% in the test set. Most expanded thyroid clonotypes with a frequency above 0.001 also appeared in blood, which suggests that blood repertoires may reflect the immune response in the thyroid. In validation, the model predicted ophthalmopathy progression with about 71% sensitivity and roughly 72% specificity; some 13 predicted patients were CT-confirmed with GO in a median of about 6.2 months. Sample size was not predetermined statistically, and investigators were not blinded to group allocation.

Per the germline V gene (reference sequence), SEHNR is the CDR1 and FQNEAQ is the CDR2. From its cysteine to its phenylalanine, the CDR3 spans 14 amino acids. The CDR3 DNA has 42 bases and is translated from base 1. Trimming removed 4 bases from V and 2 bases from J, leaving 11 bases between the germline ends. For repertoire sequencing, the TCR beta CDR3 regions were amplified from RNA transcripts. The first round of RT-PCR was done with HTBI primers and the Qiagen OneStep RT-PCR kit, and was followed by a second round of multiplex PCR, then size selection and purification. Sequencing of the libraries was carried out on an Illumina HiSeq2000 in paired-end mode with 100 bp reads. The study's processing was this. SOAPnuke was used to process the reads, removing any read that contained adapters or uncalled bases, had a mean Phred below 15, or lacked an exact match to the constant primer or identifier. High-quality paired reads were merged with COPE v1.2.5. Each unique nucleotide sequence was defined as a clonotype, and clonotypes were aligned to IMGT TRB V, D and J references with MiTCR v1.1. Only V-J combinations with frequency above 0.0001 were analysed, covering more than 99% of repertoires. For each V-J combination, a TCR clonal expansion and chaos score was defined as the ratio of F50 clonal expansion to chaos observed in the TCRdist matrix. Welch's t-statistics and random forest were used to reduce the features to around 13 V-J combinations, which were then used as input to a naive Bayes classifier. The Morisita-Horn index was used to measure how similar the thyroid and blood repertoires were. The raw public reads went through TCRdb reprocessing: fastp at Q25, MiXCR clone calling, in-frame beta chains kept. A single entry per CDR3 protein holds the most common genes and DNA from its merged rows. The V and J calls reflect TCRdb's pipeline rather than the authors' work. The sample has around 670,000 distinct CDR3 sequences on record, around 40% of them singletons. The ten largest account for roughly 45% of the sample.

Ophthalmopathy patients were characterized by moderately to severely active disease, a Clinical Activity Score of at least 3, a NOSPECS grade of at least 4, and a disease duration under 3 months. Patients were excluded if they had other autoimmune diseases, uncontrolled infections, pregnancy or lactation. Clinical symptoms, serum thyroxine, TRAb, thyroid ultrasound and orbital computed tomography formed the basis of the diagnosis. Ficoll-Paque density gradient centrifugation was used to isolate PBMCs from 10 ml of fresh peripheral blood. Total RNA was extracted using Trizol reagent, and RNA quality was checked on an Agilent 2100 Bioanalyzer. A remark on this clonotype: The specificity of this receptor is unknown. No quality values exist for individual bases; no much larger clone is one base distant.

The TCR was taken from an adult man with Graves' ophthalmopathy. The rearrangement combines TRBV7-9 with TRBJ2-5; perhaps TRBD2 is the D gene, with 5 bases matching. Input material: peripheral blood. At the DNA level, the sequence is TGTGCCAGCAGCTCAAAAACTAGACAAGAGACCCAGTACTTC. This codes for CASSSKTRQETQYF.